The 30 T cell receptor beta chains listed next were all sequenced from one sample in a study of T-cell memory formation after mild COVID-19. Using its own MiXCR run on the 5' RACE reads, TCRdb lists one record per CDR3 protein. The data contain about 210,000 distinct CDR3 sequences, around 30% of them singletons. Sequenced: PBMCs or a T cell subset sorted from them (not recorded which). The receptor source for this set is an adult woman who had mild COVID-19 (a few samples of this study predate the infection). Cell type and time point are not known.

The V gene is TRBV7-9, the J gene TRBJ2-5; 7 bases map to TRBD2. Germline V CDR1 and CDR2: SEHNR, FQNEAQ (reference sequence). There are 17 residues in the CDR3. V dropped 0 bases and J dropped 7; count of bases not matched to a gene: 14. The CDR3 sequence is CASSLAARTRAGPTQYF. The CDR3 nucleotides are TGTGCCAGCAGCTTAGCGGCCCGGACTAGAGCGGGTCCGACCCAGTACTTC.

V is TRBV19 and J is TRBJ2-1, with D possibly TRBD2 on 6 matching bases. Trimming removed 5 bases from V and 8 bases from J, with 10 bases in between. CDR1 LNHDA and CDR2 SQIVND come from the germline V gene (reference sequence). The CDR3 length is 12 residues. The CDR3 protein is CASSVRRDEQFF. The CDR3 bases are TGTGCCAGTAGTGTCAGGAGGGATGAGCAGTTCTTC.

The V and J genes are TRBV20-1 and TRBJ1-4; D is uncertain. The CDR3 spans 13 residues. Trimming cost V 0 bases and J 4 bases, with 6 bases left between them. Germline V CDR1 and CDR2: DFQATT, SNEGSKA (reference sequence). CDR3 DNA: TGCAGTGCTAGAGACCCGGTTAATGAAAAACTGTTTTTT. Translating gives CSARDPVNEKLFF.

This clonotype was counted only a few times. This chain links TRBV7-2 with TRBJ2-4, with 7 bases matching TRBD1. Losses at the gene ends were 2 bases for V and 2 bases for J; bases not matched to a gene: 12. The CDR3 loop spans 18 amino acids. CDR1 SGHTA and CDR2 FQGNSA come from the germline V gene. The CDR3 protein is CASSLLPRDSRTKNIQYF. The CDR3 coding sequence is TGTGCCAGCAGCTTATTGCCCCGGGACAGCCGTACCAAAAACATTCAGTACTTC.

The chain joins TRBV10-3 to TRBJ1-1; D not resolved. CDR1 is ENHRY, CDR2 SYGVKD, per germline. Trimming removed 2 bases from V and 0 bases from J, with 4 bases in between. CDR3 length equals 13 residues. The CDR3 reads CAISEGVNTEAFF. CDR3 bases: TGTGCCATCAGTGAGGGGGTGAACACTGAAGCTTTCTTT.

The chain employs TRBV6-4 and TRBJ2-1; no firm D call. The germline V gene encodes CDR1 MRHNA and CDR2 SNTAGT. The CDR3 is 11 residues long. The V end was cut by 5 bases, the J end by 10 bases, with 9 bases between. The CDR3 DNA is TGTGCCAGCAGTCCCCACAGCGAGCAGTTCTTC. This sequence encodes CASSPHSEQFF.

This clonotype showed up just a few times. The rearrangement joins TRBV7-3 to TRBJ2-5, with 11 nucleotides matching TRBD1. The ends lost 5 bases at V and 5 bases at J; junction bases unmatched: 7. This CDR3 comprises 15 residues. CDR1 and CDR2 from the germline V gene are SGHTA and FQGTGA. The CDR3 DNA follows: TGTGCCAGCAGCACCGGGACAGGGGGTGGTGAGACCCAGTACTTC. Encoded protein: CASSTGTGGGETQYF.

This clonotype was detected once. The chain employs TRBV24-1 and TRBJ2-3; TRBD1 matches at 8 bases. This CDR3 spans 18 amino acids. V trimming: 4 bases; J trimming: 2 bases; junction bases outside the gene matches: 13. Germline V gene data show CDR1 as KGHDR and CDR2 as SFDVKD. CDR3: CATSDLTGDGGPTDTQYF. CDR3 nucleotides: TGTGCCACCAGTGACCTGACAGGGGATGGAGGGCCCACAGATACGCAGTATTTT.

The J gene is TRBJ2-2, the V gene TRBV11-2, with TRBD1 as a possible D gene (6 bases). Trimming took off 5 bases at V and 0 bases at J, with 10 bases between the two ends. CDR3 length: 15 amino acids. Per germline, CDR1 SGHAT and CDR2 FQNNGV. Here the CDR3 reads CASSIRTANTGELFF. The CDR3 bases are TGTGCCAGCAGCATAAGGACAGCGAACACCGGGGAGCTGTTTTTT.

This chain joins TRBV4-1 and TRBJ2-5; possible D gene TRBD1, 6 bases. V lost 4 bases and J lost 2, with 14 bases in between. The CDR3 contains 15 residues. Germline CDR1 and CDR2: MGHRA and YSYEKL. The CDR3 here is CASSRTSGEQETQYF. In nucleotides, the CDR3 is TGCGCCAGCAGCCGAACCTCAGGGGAACAAGAGACCCAGTACTTC.

This clonotype was seen a handful of times. The chain has TRBV7-9 and TRBJ2-7; D is unresolved. Per the germline V gene, CDR1 is SEHNR and CDR2 is FQNEAQ (reference sequence). This CDR3 has 14 residues. V was shortened by 1 base and J by 0 bases, with 7 bases between the two germline ends. The chain's CDR3 is CASSLGRSSYEQYF. The CDR3 coding sequence is TGTGCCAGCAGCTTAGGTAGGAGCTCCTACGAGCAGTACTTC.

There are a few counts of this clonotype. The chain is built from TRBV20-1 and TRBJ1-1; no clear D. The V gene's germline CDR1 is DFQATT and CDR2 SNEGSKA (reference sequence). V was shortened by 0 bases and J by 6 bases, with 2 bases between the two germline ends. CDR3 length: 10 residues. The CDR3 nucleotides are TGCAGTGCTAGAGAACCTGAAGCTTTCTTT. This gives the protein CSAREPEAFF.

There are a few counts of this clonotype. The chain carries TRBV3-1 and TRBJ2-1; D is uncertain. There are 12 residues in the CDR3. Trimming shortened V by 0 bases and J by 8 bases, and 5 bases separated the two germline ends. The V gene's germline CDR1 is LGHDT and CDR2 YNNKEL (reference sequence). CDR3 residues: CASSQDWDEQFF. CDR3 nucleotide sequence: TGTGCCAGCAGCCAAGATTGGGATGAGCAGTTCTTC.

The J gene is TRBJ2-1, the V gene TRBV24-1; the D is unclear. V lost 4 bases and J 6 bases, leaving 9 bases between the germline ends. CDR3 length: 13 amino acids. Per germline, CDR1 KGHDR and CDR2 SFDVKD. The CDR3 loop is CATSEQVFNEQFF. The CDR3, as DNA: TGTGCCACCAGTGAACAAGTTTTCAATGAGCAGTTCTTC.

CDR3: CASSQALAGDNEQFF. The CDR3 bases are TGTGCCAGCAGCCAGGCGCTAGCGGGAGACAATGAGCAGTTCTTC. The chain combines TRBV3-1 with TRBJ2-1, with 10 bases matching TRBD2. Per germline, CDR1 LGHDT and CDR2 YNNKEL (reference sequence). J was trimmed by 5 bases and V by 3 bases; bases with no gene match: 4. The CDR3 length is 15 residues.

This clonotype was counted a few times. The chain couples TRBV20-1 to TRBJ2-1, with a possible D match to TRBD1 (6 bases). CDR3 length equals 15 residues. CDR1 DFQATT and CDR2 SNEGSKA come from the germline V gene (reference sequence). Trimming removed 2 bases from V and 6 bases from J, with 17 bases in between. The CDR3: CSARKDRRRPNEQFF. CDR3 nucleotide sequence: TGCAGTGCTAGAAAAGACAGGAGAAGGCCCAATGAGCAGTTCTTC.

This clonotype came up many times. The V and J genes are TRBV7-9 and TRBJ2-2; the D gene is possibly TRBD1 (5 bases). Trimming took 4 bases from V and 8 from J, leaving 11 bases between them. This CDR3 region has 13 residues. Per germline, CDR1 SEHNR and CDR2 FQNEAQ (reference sequence). The CDR3 DNA sequence: TGTGCCAGCAGCTCGTGGACACAAGGGGAGCTGTTTTTT. The encoded protein is CASSSWTQGELFF.

The chain is built from TRBV24-1 and TRBJ2-1, with TRBD1 as a possible D gene (5 bases). This CDR3 is built from 15 residues. V was trimmed by 4 bases and J by 2 bases, leaving 11 bases between them. The germline CDR1 and CDR2 sequences are KGHDR and SFDVKD. For the CDR3, the DNA is TGTGCCACCAGTGACAGGGCGATCCCCTACAATGAGCAGTTCTTC. Encoded protein: CATSDRAIPYNEQFF.

The chain recombines TRBV20-1 with TRBJ2-7; no reliable D call. The CDR3 sequence is 12 residues long. V gave up 3 bases and J gave up 2 bases, with 8 bases separating them. From germline, CDR1 is DFQATT and CDR2 SNEGSKA (reference sequence). CDR3 loop: CSASPETYEQYF. The DNA of the CDR3 is TGCAGTGCTAGCCCCGAAACCTACGAGCAGTACTTC.

This clonotype was detected only a few times. The chain links TRBV5-1 to TRBJ1-1; D uncertain. Trimming shortened V by 0 bases and J by 7 bases, and 10 bases separated the two germline ends. Germline V gives CDR1 SGHRS, CDR2 YFSETQ. This CDR3 is 13 amino acids long. CDR3 coding DNA: TGCGCCAGCAGCTTGGCCTCCGGAAGTGAAGCTTTCTTT. The encoded protein is CASSLASGSEAFF.

There are a few counts of this clonotype. The rearrangement uses TRBV7-9 and TRBJ1-1, with no clear D. Deletions cut 5 bases from V and 0 bases from J, with 10 bases between. The germline V gene has CDR1 SEHNR and CDR2 FQNEAQ (reference sequence). This CDR3 is 14 amino acids long. The CDR3 sequence is CASSLRNMNTEAFF. CDR3 DNA sequence: TGTGCCAGCAGCCTCCGGAACATGAACACTGAAGCTTTCTTT.

CDR3 sequence (DNA): TGTGCCTGGAGTGGCCGGGAAGGTATGAACACTGAAGCTTTCTTT. Protein: CAWSGREGMNTEAFF. This chain connects TRBV30 to TRBJ1-1; D remains ambiguous. Germline CDR1 is GTSNPN and CDR2 is SVGIG (reference sequence). The V and J ends lost 1 base and 0 bases respectively, with 12 bases between them. There are 15 residues in the CDR3.

This clonotype was recorded a few times. This chain joins TRBV13 and TRBJ2-7; D remains ambiguous. This CDR3 has 13 residues. V lost 0 bases to trimming and J lost 7 bases, with 10 bases between them. Germline CDR1 is PRHDT and CDR2 is FYEKMQ (reference sequence). CDR3 sequence reads: CASSLGVTREQYF. The CDR3 bases are TGTGCCAGCAGCTTAGGCGTGACAAGGGAGCAGTACTTC.

This clonotype showed up just a few times. The rearrangement uses TRBV5-6 and TRBJ2-1; 11 bases fit TRBD2. This CDR3 spans 14 amino acids. CDR1 SGHDT and CDR2 YYEEEE come from the germline V gene. With 6 bases clipped from V and 1 base from J, the junction kept 0 bases outside the gene matches. CDR3 nucleotides: TGTGCCAGCACTAGCGGGAGGTCCTACAATGAGCAGTTCTTC. Protein sequence: CASTSGRSYNEQFF.

This clonotype has a handful of counts. The chain recombines TRBV7-8 with TRBJ2-2, with TRBD1 matching 8 bases. V trimming: 2 bases; J trimming: 5 bases; junction bases outside the gene matches: 4. CDR3 length: 15 residues. The V gene's germline CDR1 is SGHVS and CDR2 FQNEAQ. CDR3 nucleotides: TGTGCCAGCAGCTTAAAACAGGGGGTGACCGGGGAGCTGTTTTTT. Amino acid sequence: CASSLKQGVTGELFF.

This clonotype was picked up many times. V gene TRBV5-1 combines with J gene TRBJ1-2, with D uncertain. In germline, CDR1 is SGHRS, CDR2 YFSETQ. Trimming cost V 0 bases and J 2 bases, with 5 bases left between them. The CDR3 sequence is 13 residues long. The CDR3 here is CASSLDRNYGYTF. The CDR3 nucleotides read TGCGCCAGCAGCTTGGACCGGAACTATGGCTACACCTTC.

This clonotype was counted only a few times. The rearrangement joins TRBV7-9 to TRBJ2-6; 12 nucleotides match TRBD1. Germline CDR1 reads SEHNR; CDR2 reads FQNEAQ (reference sequence). The CDR3 length is 21 residues. The V segment lost 5 bases and the J segment 3 bases; nucleotides outside the gene matches: 17. This CDR3 reads CASSPLLGLGQGAGGANVLTF. DNA of the CDR3: TGTGCCAGCAGCCCCTTGCTAGGTTTGGGACAGGGGGCAGGTGGGGCCAACGTCCTGACTTTC.

This clonotype occurred a few times. V usage is TRBV6-5 and J usage is TRBJ2-7, with 10 bases lining up with TRBD1. Losses at the gene ends were 5 bases for V and 1 base for J; bases not matched to a gene: 2. Germline CDR1 is MNHEY and CDR2 is SVGAGI. This CDR3 spans 14 amino acids. This chain's CDR3 is CASSKGQGSYEQYF. The CDR3 bases are TGTGCCAGCAGTAAGGGACAGGGGTCCTACGAGCAGTACTTC.

The rearrangement uses TRBV20-1 and TRBJ1-1; 8 bases align to TRBD1. The CDR3 covers 15 residues. V shed 3 bases, J shed 0 bases, and the junction held 6 bases outside the gene matches. The germline V gene has CDR1 DFQATT and CDR2 SNEGSKA (reference sequence). The CDR3 sequence is CSASWGQVMNTEAFF. In DNA form, the CDR3 reads TGCAGTGCTAGTTGGGGACAGGTCATGAACACTGAAGCTTTCTTT.

This clonotype has more than one count but fewer than ten. The chain carries TRBV3-1 and TRBJ2-7; 7 nucleotides align to TRBD1. The CDR3 runs to 15 residues. V shed 5 bases, J shed 3 bases, and the junction held 10 bases outside the gene matches. CDR1 is LGHDT and CDR2 is YNNKEL in the germline V gene (reference sequence). The CDR3 nucleotides read TGTGCCAGCAGCTGGACACGATCAGGGGGCTACGAGCAGTACTTC. It is translated as CASSWTRSGGYEQYF.